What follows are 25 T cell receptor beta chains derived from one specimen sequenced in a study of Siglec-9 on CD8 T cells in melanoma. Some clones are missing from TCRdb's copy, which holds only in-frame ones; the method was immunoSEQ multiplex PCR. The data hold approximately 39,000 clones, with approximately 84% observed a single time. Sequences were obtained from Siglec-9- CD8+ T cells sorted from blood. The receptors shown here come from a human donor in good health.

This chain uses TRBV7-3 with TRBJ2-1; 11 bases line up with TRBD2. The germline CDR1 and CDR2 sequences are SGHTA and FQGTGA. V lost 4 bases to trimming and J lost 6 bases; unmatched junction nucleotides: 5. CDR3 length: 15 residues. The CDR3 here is CASSSLAGGRNEQFF. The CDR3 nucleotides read TGTGCCAGCAGCTCGCTAGCGGGGGGCCGCAATGAGCAGTTCTTC.

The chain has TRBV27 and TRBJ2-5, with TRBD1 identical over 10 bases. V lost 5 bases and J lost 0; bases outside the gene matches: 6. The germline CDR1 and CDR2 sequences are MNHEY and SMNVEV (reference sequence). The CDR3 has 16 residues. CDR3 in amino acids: CASSPRQGANQETQYF. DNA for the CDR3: TGTGCCAGCAGTCCCAGACAGGGGGCGAACCAAGAGACCCAGTACTTC.

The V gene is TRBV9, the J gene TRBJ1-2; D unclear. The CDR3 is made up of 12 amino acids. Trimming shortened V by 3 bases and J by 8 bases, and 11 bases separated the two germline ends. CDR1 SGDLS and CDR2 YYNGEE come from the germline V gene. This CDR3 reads CASSAWSGGYTF. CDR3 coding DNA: TGTGCCAGCAGCGCCTGGAGCGGCGGCTACACCTTC.

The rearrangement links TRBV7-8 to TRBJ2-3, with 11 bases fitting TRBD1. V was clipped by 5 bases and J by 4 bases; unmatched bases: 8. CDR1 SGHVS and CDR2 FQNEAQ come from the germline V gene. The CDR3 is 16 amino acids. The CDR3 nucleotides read TGTGCCAGCAGCGGCTGGACAGGGGGCGGCGCAGATACGCAGTATTTT. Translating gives CASSGWTGGGADTQYF.

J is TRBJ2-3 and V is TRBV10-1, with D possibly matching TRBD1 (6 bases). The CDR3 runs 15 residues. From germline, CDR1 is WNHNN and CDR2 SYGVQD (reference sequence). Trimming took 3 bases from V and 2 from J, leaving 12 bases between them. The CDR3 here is CASSENHRDTDTQYF. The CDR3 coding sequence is TGCGCCAGCAGTGAAAATCACAGGGACACAGATACGCAGTATTTT.

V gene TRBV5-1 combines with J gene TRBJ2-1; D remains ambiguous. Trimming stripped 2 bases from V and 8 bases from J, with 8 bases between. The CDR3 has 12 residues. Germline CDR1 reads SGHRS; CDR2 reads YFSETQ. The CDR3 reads CASSFLADEQFF. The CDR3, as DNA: TGCGCCAGCAGCTTTTTGGCGGATGAGCAGTTCTTC.

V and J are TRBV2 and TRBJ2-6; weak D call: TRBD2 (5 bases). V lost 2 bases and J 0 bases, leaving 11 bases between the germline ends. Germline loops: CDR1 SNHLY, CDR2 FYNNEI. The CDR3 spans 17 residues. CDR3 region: CASSEPSPSSGANVLTF. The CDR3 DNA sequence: TGTGCCAGCAGTGAACCTAGCCCCAGCTCTGGGGCCAACGTCCTGACTTTC.

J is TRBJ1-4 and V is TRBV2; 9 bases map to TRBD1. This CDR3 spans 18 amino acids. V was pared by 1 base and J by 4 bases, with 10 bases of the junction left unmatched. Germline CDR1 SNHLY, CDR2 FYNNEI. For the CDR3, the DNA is TGTGCCAGCAGTGAAGATCTGTCGGGGGACAGGGATAATGAAAAACTGTTTTTT. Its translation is CASSEDLSGDRDNEKLFF.

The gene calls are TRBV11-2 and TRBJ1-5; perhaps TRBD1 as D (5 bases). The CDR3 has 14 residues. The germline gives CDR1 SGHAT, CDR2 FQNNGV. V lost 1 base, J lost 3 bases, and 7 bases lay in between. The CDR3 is CASSLGQTNQPQHF. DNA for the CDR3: TGTGCCAGCAGCTTAGGACAGACCAATCAGCCCCAGCATTTT.

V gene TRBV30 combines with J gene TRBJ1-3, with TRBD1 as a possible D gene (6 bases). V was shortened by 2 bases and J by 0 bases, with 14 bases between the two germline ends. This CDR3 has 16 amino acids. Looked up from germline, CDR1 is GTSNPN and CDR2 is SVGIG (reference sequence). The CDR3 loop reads CAWSLTGIFSGNTIYF. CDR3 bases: TGTGCCTGGAGTTTAACAGGGATATTCTCTGGAAACACCATATATTTT.

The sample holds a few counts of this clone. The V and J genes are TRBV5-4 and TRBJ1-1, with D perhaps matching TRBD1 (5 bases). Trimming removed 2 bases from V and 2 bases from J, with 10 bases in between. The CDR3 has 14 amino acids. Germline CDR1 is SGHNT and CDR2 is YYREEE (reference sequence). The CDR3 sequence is CASSLDRSNTEAFF. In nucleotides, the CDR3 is TGTGCCAGCAGCTTAGACAGATCCAACACTGAAGCTTTCTTT.

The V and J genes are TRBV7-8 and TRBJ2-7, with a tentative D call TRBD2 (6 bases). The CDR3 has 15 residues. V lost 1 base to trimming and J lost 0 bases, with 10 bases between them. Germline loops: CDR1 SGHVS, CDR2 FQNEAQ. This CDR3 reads CASSLGFGSSYEQYF. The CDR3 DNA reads TGTGCCAGCAGCTTAGGTTTCGGGAGCTCCTACGAGCAGTACTTC.

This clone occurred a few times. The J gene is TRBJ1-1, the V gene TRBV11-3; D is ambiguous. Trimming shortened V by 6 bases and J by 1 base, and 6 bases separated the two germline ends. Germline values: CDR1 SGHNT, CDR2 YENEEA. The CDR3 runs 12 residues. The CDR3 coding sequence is TGTGCCAGCAGTAAATCGAACACTGAAGCTTTCTTT. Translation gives CASSKSNTEAFF.

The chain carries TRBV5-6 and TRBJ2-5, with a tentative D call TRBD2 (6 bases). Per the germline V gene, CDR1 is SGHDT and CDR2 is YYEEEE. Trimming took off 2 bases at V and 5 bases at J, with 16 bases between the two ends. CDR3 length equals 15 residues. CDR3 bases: TGTGCCAGCAGCTTCCGGGACCCCGGAGGGGAGACCCAGTACTTC. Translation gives CASSFRDPGGETQYF.

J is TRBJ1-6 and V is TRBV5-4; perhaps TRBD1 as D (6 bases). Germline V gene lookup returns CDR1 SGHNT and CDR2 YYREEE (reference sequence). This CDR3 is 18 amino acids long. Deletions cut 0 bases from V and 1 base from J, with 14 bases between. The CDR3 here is CASSLDRGQRSYNSPLHF. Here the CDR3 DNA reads TGTGCCAGCAGCTTGGATCGGGGGCAGAGGTCCTATAATTCACCCCTCCACTTT.

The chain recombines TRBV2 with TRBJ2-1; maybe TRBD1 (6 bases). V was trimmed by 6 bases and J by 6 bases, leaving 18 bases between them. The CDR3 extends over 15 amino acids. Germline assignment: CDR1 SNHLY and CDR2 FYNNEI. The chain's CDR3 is CASSSGAAPPNEQFF. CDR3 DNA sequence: TGTGCCAGCAGCTCAGGGGCAGCCCCCCCCAATGAGCAGTTCTTC. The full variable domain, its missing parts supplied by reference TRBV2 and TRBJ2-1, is EPEVTQTPSHQVTQMGQEVILRCVPISNHLYFYWYRQILGQKVEFLVSFYNNEISEKSEIFDDQFSVERPDGSNFTLKIRSTKLEDSAMYFCASSSGAAPPNEQFFGPGTRLTVL.

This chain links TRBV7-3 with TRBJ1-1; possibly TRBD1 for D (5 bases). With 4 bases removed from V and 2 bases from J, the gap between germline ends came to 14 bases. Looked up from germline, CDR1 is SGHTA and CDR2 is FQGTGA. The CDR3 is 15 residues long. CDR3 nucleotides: TGTGCCAGCAGCTCGACGGGGGTCCTAAACACTGAAGCTTTCTTT. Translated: CASSSTGVLNTEAFF.

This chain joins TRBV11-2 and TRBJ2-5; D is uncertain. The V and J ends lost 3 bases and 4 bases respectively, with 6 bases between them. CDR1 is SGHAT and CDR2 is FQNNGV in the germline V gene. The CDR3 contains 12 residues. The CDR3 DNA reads TGTGCCAGCAGCTTGACGATAGAGACCCAGTACTTC. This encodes CASSLTIETQYF.

This CDR3 is CASQPLGASGYNEQFF. In DNA form, the CDR3 reads TGTGCCAGTCAGCCATTGGGTGCGAGCGGTTACAATGAGCAGTTCTTC. The V call is TRBV19, the J call TRBJ2-1; D is perhaps TRBD2 (5 bases). This CDR3 comprises 16 residues. Germline V gives CDR1 LNHDA, CDR2 SQIVND (reference sequence). V lost 8 bases to trimming and J lost 4 bases, with 21 bases between them.

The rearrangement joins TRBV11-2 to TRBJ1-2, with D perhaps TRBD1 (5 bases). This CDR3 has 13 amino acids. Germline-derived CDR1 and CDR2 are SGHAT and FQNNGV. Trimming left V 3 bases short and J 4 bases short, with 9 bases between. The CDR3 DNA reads TGTGCCAGCAGCTTCGGGACCGCCTATGGCTACACCTTC. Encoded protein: CASSFGTAYGYTF.

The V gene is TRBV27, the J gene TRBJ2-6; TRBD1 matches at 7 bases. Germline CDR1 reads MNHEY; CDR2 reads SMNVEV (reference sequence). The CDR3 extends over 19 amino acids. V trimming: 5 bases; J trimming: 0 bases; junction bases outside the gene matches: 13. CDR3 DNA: TGTGCCAGCAGTCCCCCAACCTATACAGGGGACTCTGGGGCCAACGTCCTGACTTTC. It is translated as CASSPPTYTGDSGANVLTF.

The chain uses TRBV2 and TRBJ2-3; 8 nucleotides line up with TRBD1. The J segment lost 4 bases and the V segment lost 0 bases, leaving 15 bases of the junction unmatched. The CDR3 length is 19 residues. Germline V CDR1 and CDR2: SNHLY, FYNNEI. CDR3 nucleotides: TGTGCCAGCAGTGAAGCGGTGCGTTCAGGGGGACAGGAGGCAGATACGCAGTATTTT. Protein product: CASSEAVRSGGQEADTQYF.

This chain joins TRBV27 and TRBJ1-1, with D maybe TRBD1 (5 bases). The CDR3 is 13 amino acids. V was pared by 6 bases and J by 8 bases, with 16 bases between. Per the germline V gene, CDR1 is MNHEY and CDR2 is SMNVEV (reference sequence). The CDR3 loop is CASSPPRGGEAFF. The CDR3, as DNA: TGTGCCAGCAGCCCCCCCCGCGGGGGAGAAGCTTTCTTT.

The chain's CDR3 is CASSQVEGNTEAFF. The CDR3 region has the DNA TGCGCCAGCAGCCAAGTTGAAGGTAACACTGAAGCTTTCTTT. V is TRBV4-1 and J is TRBJ1-1; D is unresolved. Trimming took 1 base from V and 2 from J, leaving 8 bases between them. Per the germline V gene, CDR1 is MGHRA and CDR2 is YSYEKL. The CDR3 contains 14 residues.

The CDR3 sequence is CASSQAQGAGEQYF. The CDR3 region has the DNA TGCGCCAGCAGCCAAGCACAGGGGGCAGGGGAGCAGTACTTC. V usage is TRBV4-1 and J usage is TRBJ2-7, with 9 bases matching TRBD1. V dropped 1 base and J dropped 7; count of bases not matched to a gene: 5. Germline V gives CDR1 MGHRA, CDR2 YSYEKL. The length of the CDR3 is 14 residues.